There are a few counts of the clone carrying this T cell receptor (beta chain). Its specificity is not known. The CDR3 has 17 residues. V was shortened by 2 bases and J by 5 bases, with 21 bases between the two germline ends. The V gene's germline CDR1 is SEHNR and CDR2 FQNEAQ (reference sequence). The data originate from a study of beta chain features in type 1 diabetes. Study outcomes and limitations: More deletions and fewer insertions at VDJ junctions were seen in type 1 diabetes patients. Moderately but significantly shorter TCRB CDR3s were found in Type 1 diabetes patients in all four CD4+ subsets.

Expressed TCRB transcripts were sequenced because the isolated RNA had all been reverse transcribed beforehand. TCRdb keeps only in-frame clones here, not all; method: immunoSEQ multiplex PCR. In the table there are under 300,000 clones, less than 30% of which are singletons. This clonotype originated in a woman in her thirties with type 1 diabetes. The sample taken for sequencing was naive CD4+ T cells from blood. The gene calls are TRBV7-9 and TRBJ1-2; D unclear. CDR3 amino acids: CASSLSIIPDTPYGYTF. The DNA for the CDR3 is TGTGCCAGCAGCTTAAGTATCATCCCTGACACCCCTTATGGCTACACCTTC.